A selection of T cell receptor beta chains follows, all from one sample in a study of T cell repertoires in cytomegalovirus infection. These TCRs' antigens remain unknown. Each CDR3 protein gets one entry after TCRdb re-called the reads with MiXCR. The sample holds 200,000 to 250,000 distinct CDR3 sequences; approximately 38% are singletons and the top ten take 55% to 60%. Material: CD8+ T cells from cultured PBMCs, obtained from culture after CMV antigen stimulation. The receptors were sampled from a human donor in good health (CMV status not recorded). Some clones in this sample may be carry-over from other donors' samples. Both conserved end residues are part of each CDR3. A D gene is named only where the DNA matches it firmly. Rows give clone size only sometimes, using once, few, many, or a class for an expanded clone.

>TRBD1|TRBJ1-1|TRBV5-4|few
CASSLTGATNTEAFF
TGTGCCAGCAGCTTGACAGGGGCGACGAACACTGAAGCTTTCTTT
>.|TRBJ2-5|TRBV10-3|few
CAISEVGSQETQYF
TGTGCCATCAGTGAGGTCGGGAGTCAAGAGACCCAGTACTTC
>.|TRBJ1-1|TRBV29-1|.
CSVEQAAEAFF
TGCAGCGTTGAACAGGCCGCTGAAGCTTTCTTT
>TRBD2|TRBJ2-7|TRBV7-2|few
CASSLGGGSGGPWGSEQYF
TGTGCCAGCAGCTTAGGGGGGGGTAGCGGGGGCCCCTGGGGGAGCGAGCAGTACTTC
>.|TRBJ2-5|TRBV2|.
CASSEVGAQETQYF
TGTGCCAGCAGTGAAGTCGGCGCCCAAGAGACCCAGTACTTC
>.|TRBJ2-7|TRBV20-1|.
CSAKTDPSYEQYF
TGCAGTGCTAAAACGGATCCCTCCTACGAGCAGTACTTC
>.|TRBJ2-7|TRBV7-2|.
CASGGRLYEQYF
TGTGCCAGCGGGGGGAGGCTCTACGAGCAGTACTTC
>.|TRBJ2-7|TRBV13|.
CASSLMAGRYEQYF
TGTGCCAGCAGCCTAATGGCAGGGCGCTACGAGCAGTACTTC
>TRBD2|TRBJ2-2|TRBV7-8|few
CASSVSGRGTGELFF
TGTGCCAGCAGCGTTAGCGGGAGGGGTACCGGGGAGCTGTTTTTT
>TRBD2|TRBJ2-3|TRBV2|.
CASTRRLAGISDTQYF
TGTGCCAGCACCCGCCGGCTAGCGGGAATCTCAGATACGCAGTATTTT
>TRBD1|TRBJ1-4|TRBV12-3/TRBV12-4|few
CASRAATGGNEKLFF
TGTGCCAGCAGGGCGGCGACAGGGGGGAATGAAAAACTGTTTTTT
>.|TRBJ2-3|TRBV7-3|few
CASSSDYTTDTQYF
TGTGCCAGCAGCTCGGACTATACCACAGATACGCAGTATTTT
>TRBD1|TRBJ2-3|TRBV11-2|.
CASSFWSGQGAADTQYF
TGTGCCAGCAGCTTTTGGAGTGGACAGGGGGCTGCAGATACGCAGTATTTT